This T cell receptor (beta chain) comes out of a study of chemoradiotherapy in HPV16-positive cancers. For the study at large: Candidate HPV-specific T-cell clones and common TCR motifs came from functional assays in a couple of HPV16-positive patients.

J was trimmed by 4 bases and V by 5 bases; bases with no gene match: 14. The CDR3 length is 17 residues. Germline values: CDR1 SGHAT, CDR2 FQDESV (reference sequence). Assay: immunoSEQ multiplex PCR; the TCRdb copy retains only in-frame clones and omits some. The sample lists 15,000 to 20,000 clones, under 90% seen once, with roughly 2.3% in the top ten. This TCR came from a human donor with HPV-associated anogenital cancer. The specimen was blood, collected from a patient who underwent chemoradiotherapy. This chain joins TRBV11-1 and TRBJ1-2; 9 positions match TRBD1. The CDR3 loop is CASSPPGTGYGSYGYTF. The CDR3 nucleotides are TGTGCCAGCAGCCCGCCGGGGACAGGGTACGGGTCCTATGGCTACACCTTC.